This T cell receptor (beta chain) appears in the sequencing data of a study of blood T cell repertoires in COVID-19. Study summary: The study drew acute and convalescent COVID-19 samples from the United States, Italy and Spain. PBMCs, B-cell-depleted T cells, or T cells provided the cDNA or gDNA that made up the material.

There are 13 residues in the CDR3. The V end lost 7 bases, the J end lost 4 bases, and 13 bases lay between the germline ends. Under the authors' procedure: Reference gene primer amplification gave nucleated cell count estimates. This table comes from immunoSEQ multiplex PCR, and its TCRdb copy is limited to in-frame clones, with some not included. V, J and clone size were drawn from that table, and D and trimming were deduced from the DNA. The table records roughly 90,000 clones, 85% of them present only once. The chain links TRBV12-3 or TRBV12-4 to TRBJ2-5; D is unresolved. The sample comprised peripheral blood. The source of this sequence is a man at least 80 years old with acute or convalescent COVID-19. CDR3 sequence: CASKLYTGETQYF. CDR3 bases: TGTGCCAGCAAACTGTACACGGGAGAGACCCAGTACTTC.